This T cell receptor beta chain was observed in a study of identical twins. The study's findings and limits: Memory repertoires showed no such pattern, whereas abundant cord blood beta clonotypes carried fewer insertions. Out-of-frame alpha sequences common to twins were enriched for low generation probability.

With regard to this clonotype: The target antigen is unknown.

Per germline, CDR1 SNHLY and CDR2 FYNNEI. The V and J ends lost 4 bases and 6 bases respectively, with 9 bases between them. CDR3 length: 13 residues. TCRdb re-analysed the 5' RACE reads in MiXCR, keeping a single row per CDR3 protein. The sample yields 400,000 to 550,000 distinct CDR3 sequences, about 13% seen once. This sample was also put to use in a study of yellow fever vaccine responses in identical twins.

V usage is TRBV2 and J usage is TRBJ2-2; D might be TRBD1 or TRBD2, each matching 5 bases. The sample taken for sequencing was CD4+ T cells sorted from blood. The sequence was collected from a woman aged 18-29 years in good health. CDR3 loop: CASSGWGSGELFF. The CDR3 bases are TGTGCCAGCAGTGGTTGGGGGTCCGGGGAGCTGTTTTTT.